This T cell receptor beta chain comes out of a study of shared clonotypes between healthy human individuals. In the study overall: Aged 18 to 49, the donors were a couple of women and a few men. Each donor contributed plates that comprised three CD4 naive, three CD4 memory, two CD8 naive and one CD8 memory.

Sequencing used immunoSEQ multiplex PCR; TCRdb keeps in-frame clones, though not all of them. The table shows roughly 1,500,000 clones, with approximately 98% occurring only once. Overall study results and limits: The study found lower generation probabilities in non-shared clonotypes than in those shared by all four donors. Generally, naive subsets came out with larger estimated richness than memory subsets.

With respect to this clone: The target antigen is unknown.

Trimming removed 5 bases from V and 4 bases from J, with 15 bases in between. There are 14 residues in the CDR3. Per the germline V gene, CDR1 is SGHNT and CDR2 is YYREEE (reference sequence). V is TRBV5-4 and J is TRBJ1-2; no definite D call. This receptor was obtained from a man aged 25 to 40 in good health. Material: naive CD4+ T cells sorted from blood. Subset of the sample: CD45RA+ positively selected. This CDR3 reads CASSYTVESYGYTF. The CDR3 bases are TGTGCCAGCAGTTACACAGTGGAGAGCTATGGCTACACCTTC.